This T cell receptor (beta chain) was observed in a study of cytomegalovirus exposure and HLA in healthy donors. PCR primers comprised 60 Vbeta and 13 Jbeta primers. The method was immunoSEQ multiplex PCR; TCRdb's version includes in-frame clones alone and lacks a portion of them. The sample yields under 150,000 clones, about 75% seen once. This CDR3 region has 15 residues. Trimming cost V 1 base and J 2 bases; bases outside gene matches: 1. The germline V gene encodes CDR1 KGHSH and CDR2 LQKENI. This clonotype was sampled from a man aged 55 to 69 in good health and CMV-seronegative. The genes are TRBV18 and TRBJ2-7; 11 bases agree with TRBD2. Specimen: PBMCs. The CDR3 protein is CASSPQTSGAYEQYF. The CDR3 nucleotides read TGTGCCAGCTCACCACAGACTAGCGGGGCCTACGAGCAGTACTTC. Full variable domain (outside the CDR3, taken from reference TRBV18 and TRBJ2-7): NAGVMQNPRHLVRRRGQEARLRCSPMKGHSHVYWYRQLPEEGLKFMVYLQKENIIDESGMPKERFSAEFPKEGPSILRIQQVVRGDSAAYFCASSPQTSGAYEQYFGPGTRLTVT.